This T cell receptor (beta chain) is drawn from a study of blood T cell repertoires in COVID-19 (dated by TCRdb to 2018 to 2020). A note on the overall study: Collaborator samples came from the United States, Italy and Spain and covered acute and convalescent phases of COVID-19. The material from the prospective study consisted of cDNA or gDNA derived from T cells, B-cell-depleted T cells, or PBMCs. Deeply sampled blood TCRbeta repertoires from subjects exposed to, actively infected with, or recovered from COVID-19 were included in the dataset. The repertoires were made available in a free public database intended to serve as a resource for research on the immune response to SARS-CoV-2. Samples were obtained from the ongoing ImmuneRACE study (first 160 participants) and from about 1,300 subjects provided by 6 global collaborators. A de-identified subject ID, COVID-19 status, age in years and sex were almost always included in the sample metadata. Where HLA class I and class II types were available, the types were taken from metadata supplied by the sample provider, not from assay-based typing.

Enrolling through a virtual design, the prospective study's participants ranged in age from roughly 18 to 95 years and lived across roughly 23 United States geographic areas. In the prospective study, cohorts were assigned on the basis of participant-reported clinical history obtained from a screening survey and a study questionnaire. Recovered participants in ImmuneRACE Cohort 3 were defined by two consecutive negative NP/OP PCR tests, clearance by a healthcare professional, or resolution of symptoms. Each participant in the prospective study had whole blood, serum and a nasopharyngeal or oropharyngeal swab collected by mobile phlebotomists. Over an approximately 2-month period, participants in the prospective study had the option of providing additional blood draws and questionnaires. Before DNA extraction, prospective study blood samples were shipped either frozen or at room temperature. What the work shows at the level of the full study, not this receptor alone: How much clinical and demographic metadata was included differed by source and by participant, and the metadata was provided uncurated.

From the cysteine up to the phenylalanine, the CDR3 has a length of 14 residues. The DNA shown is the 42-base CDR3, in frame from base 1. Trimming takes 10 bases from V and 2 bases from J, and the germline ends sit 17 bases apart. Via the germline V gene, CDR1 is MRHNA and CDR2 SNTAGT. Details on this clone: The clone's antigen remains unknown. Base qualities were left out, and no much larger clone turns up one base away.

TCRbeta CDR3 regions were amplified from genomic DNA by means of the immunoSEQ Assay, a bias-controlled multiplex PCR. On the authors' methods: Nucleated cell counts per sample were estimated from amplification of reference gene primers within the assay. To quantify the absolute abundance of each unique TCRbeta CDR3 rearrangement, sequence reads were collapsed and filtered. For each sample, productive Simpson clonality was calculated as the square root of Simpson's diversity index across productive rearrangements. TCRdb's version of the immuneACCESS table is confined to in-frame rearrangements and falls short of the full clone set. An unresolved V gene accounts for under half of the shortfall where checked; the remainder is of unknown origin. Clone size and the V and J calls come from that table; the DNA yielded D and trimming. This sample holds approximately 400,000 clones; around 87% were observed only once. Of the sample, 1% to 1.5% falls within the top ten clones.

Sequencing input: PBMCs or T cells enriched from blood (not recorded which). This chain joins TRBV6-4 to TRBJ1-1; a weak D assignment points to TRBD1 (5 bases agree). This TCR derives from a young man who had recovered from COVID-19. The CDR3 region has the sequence CATRRIGGNTEAFF. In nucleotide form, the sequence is TGTGCCACCAGGAGAATCGGGGGAAACACTGAAGCTTTCTTT.